This T cell receptor (beta chain) stems from a study of shared clonotypes between healthy human individuals. Study results and limitations: Rarefaction exposed incomplete sorted-subset sequencing despite large depth.

The V gene end was trimmed by 5 bases and the J gene end by 0 bases; junction bases not matched to a gene: 2. The V gene's germline CDR1 is SGHRS and CDR2 YFSETQ. This CDR3 has 14 residues. The investigators split CD4+ cells into a CD45RA+ naive subset and a CD45RA-negative memory subset. Worth noting for this clone: Its antigen remains unidentified. This CDR3 is also generated by other DNA sequences in the sample.

Here immunoSEQ multiplex PCR was the method, and the copy in TCRdb shows in-frame clones only, minus some. The table lists millions of clones, 95% of them singletons, with under 0.15% in the top ten. Source material: naive CD4+ T cells sorted from blood. Noted subset: CD45RA+ positively selected. This clonotype originated in a man aged 18 to 35 in good health. The chain is built from TRBV5-1 and TRBJ1-3, with 7 bases matching TRBD1. CDR3 sequence reads: CASRTGSSGNTIYF. The CDR3 DNA is TGCGCCAGCAGGACAGGGAGCTCTGGAAACACCATATATTTT.